The present T cell receptor (beta chain) was sequenced within a study of identical twins. Whole-study findings and limits: The authors drew conclusions from cross-sectional statistical analysis rather than following the same donors. Twins shared out-of-frame alpha sequences with excess low generation probability.

Only healthy Caucasians were enrolled as donors. V was shortened by 5 bases and J by 0 bases, with 14 bases between the two germline ends. Germline V lookup: CDR1 SGHTA, CDR2 FQGNSA. The CDR3 contains 16 residues. Template switching (which added a universal primer site) was used, and cDNA carried unique molecular identifiers. TCRdb used MiXCR to reprocess the 5' RACE reads, holding one entry per CDR3 protein. The profile covers approximately 590,000 distinct CDR3 sequences, with around a tenth appearing a single time and roughly 3% taken by the ten largest. This clonotype was observed a handful of times. The target antigen is unknown. The sample was also linked to a second study, of yellow fever vaccine responses in identical twins.

V usage is TRBV7-2 and J usage is TRBJ2-1, with TRBD1 as a possible D gene (5 bases). The sequenced material came from PBMCs. This sequence originates from a young woman in good health. CDR3 region: CASSLRQSYSYNEQFF. The CDR3 DNA is TGTGCCAGCAGCCTTAGACAGTCTTACTCCTACAATGAGCAGTTCTTC.